Presented here are 28 T cell receptor beta chains from one specimen sequenced in a study of CD8+ T cells in alopecia areata. Reverse transcribed after extraction, RNA yielded cDNA as the sequencing template. Here immunoSEQ multiplex PCR was the method, and the copy in TCRdb shows in-frame clones only, minus some. The sample lists 140,000 or so clones, about two thirds occurring once. The sequenced material came from CD8+ T cells sorted from blood. The receptor source for this set is a human donor in good health.

The chain couples TRBV4-1 to TRBJ1-5; weak D call: TRBD1 (5 bases). V gave up 1 base and J gave up 5 bases, with 9 bases separating them. This CDR3 is 14 amino acids long. Looked up from germline, CDR1 is MGHRA and CDR2 is YSYEKL. The CDR3 region is CASSQGRGDQPQHF. Written as DNA, the CDR3 is TGCGCCAGCAGCCAAGGGCGGGGGGATCAGCCCCAGCATTTT.

The chain's CDR3 is CASKGSQETQYF. The DNA of the CDR3 is TGTGCCAGTAAGGGCAGCCAAGAGACCCAGTACTTC. The V call is TRBV9, the J call TRBJ2-5; D is unresolved. Germline values: CDR1 SGDLS, CDR2 YYNGEE. V dropped 8 bases and J dropped 1 base, with 9 bases sitting between them. The CDR3 has 12 amino acids.

The chain carries TRBV25-1 and TRBJ2-1, with 7 bases aligning to TRBD2. The CDR3 loop spans 16 amino acids. Germline CDR1 MGHDK, CDR2 SYGVNS. J lost 4 bases, V lost 4 bases, and 10 bases had no gene match. The CDR3 here is CASSAWGAGMYNEQFF. The CDR3, as DNA: TGTGCCAGCAGTGCGTGGGGAGCGGGAATGTACAATGAGCAGTTCTTC.

In DNA form, the CDR3 reads TGCGCCAGCAGCTTGGTAGCGACCGACCAGTACTTC. This codes for CASSLVATDQYF. V gene TRBV5-1 combines with J gene TRBJ2-7; D possibly corresponds to TRBD2 (5 bases). The CDR3 has 12 residues. With 0 bases removed from V and 10 bases from J, the gap between germline ends came to 11 bases. CDR1 and CDR2 (germline): SGHRS, YFSETQ. The full variable domain, completed using reference TRBV5-1 and TRBJ2-7, is KAGVTQTPRYLIKTRGQQVTLSCSPISGHRSVSWYQQTPGQGLQFLFEYFSETQRNKGNFPGRFSGRQFSNSRSEMNVSTLELGDSALYLCASSLVATDQYFGPGTRLTVT.

The gene calls are TRBV9 and TRBJ2-1; 9 bases match TRBD2. Germline V gene data show CDR1 as SGDLS and CDR2 as YYNGEE. CDR3 size: 14 residues. Trimming cost V 4 bases and J 6 bases; bases outside gene matches: 5. The chain's CDR3 is CASSNGLASNEQFF. The CDR3 nucleotides read TGTGCCAGCAGCAACGGACTAGCGAGCAATGAGCAGTTCTTC.

To note about this clone: The junction departs from the called germline gene at one end, perhaps through a read error. The rearrangement uses TRBV5-1 and TRBJ2-1; 8 bases match TRBD1. Germline V gene lookup returns CDR1 SGHRS and CDR2 YFSETQ. The CDR3 contains 13 residues. The CDR3 is CASSLQIRDRWVF. The CDR3 region has the DNA TGCGCCAGCAGCTTACAAATCCGGGACAGGTGGGTCTTC.

This sequence joins TRBV5-6 and TRBJ2-5; D unresolved. V was cut by 4 bases and J by 5 bases, with 9 bases left in between. The CDR3 spans 12 residues. The germline V gene encodes CDR1 SGHDT and CDR2 YYEEEE. CDR3 DNA: TGTGCCAGCAGCGTTAGTGGGGAGACCCAGTACTTC. This codes for CASSVSGETQYF.

This chain connects TRBV27 to TRBJ1-1, with TRBD1 as a possible D gene (5 bases). The CDR3 totals 14 residues. V was clipped by 2 bases and J by 2 bases, with 9 bases between them. Germline V gene sequence: CDR1 MNHEY, CDR2 SMNVEV (reference sequence). CDR3 sequence: CASSLDRANTEAFF. The CDR3 nucleotides are TGTGCCAGCAGTTTAGACAGAGCCAACACTGAAGCTTTCTTT.

The chain combines TRBV15 with TRBJ1-5, with 11 nucleotides matching TRBD1. The V segment lost 2 bases and the J segment 5 bases; nucleotides outside the gene matches: 2. The length of the CDR3 is 15 residues. The germline CDR1 and CDR2 sequences are LNHNV and YYDKDF (reference sequence). CDR3 sequence reads: CATSRPGQGDQPQHF. In nucleotides, the CDR3 is TGTGCCACCAGCAGACCGGGACAGGGGGATCAGCCCCAGCATTTT.

This rearrangement joins TRBV4-1 to TRBJ2-1; D unclear. CDR1 is MGHRA, CDR2 YSYEKL, per germline. The CDR3 has 15 residues. Deletions cut 1 base from V and 0 bases from J, with 7 bases between. The CDR3 loop reads CASSQAVSSYNEQFF. In DNA, the CDR3 is TGCGCCAGCAGCCAAGCCGTTAGCTCCTACAATGAGCAGTTCTTC.

This clone was found a few times. The V and J genes are TRBV4-1 and TRBJ2-5, with 14 bases that match TRBD2. Germline CDR1 and CDR2: MGHRA and YSYEKL. V shed 5 bases, J shed 5 bases, and the junction held 7 bases outside the gene matches. The CDR3 has 16 amino acids. CDR3 DNA sequence: TGCGCCAGCAGCACGCTGGGACTAGCGGGAGTGGAGACCCAGTACTTC. Amino acid sequence: CASSTLGLAGVETQYF.

This clone was counted between two and nine times. The CDR3 loop is CASSLVEAPREQYF. The CDR3 DNA reads as TGTGCCAGCAGCTTAGTGGAAGCCCCCCGCGAGCAGTACTTC. The chain combines TRBV7-9 with TRBJ2-7; D unresolved. This CDR3 has 14 residues. CDR1 and CDR2 (germline): SEHNR, FQNEAQ (reference sequence). V was cut by 1 base and J by 6 bases, with 13 bases left in between.

This sequence joins TRBV20-1 and TRBJ1-1; no clear D. Per germline, CDR1 DFQATT and CDR2 SNEGSKA (reference sequence). V lost 0 bases to trimming and J lost 5 bases, with 4 bases between them. The CDR3 runs 11 residues. The CDR3 DNA follows: TGCAGTGCTAGAGAGGAGACTGAAGCTTTCTTT. Translation gives CSAREETEAFF.

The chain recombines TRBV27 with TRBJ2-1; the D gene is possibly TRBD1 (6 bases). CDR3 length: 15 residues. Germline V gene sequence: CDR1 MNHEY, CDR2 SMNVEV (reference sequence). V lost 0 bases, J lost 5 bases, and 11 bases lay in between. The CDR3 DNA reads TGTGCCAGCAGTTTATCTACAGGGATGAACAATGAGCAGTTCTTC. As protein: CASSLSTGMNNEQFF.

The rearrangement uses TRBV27 and TRBJ2-5, with TRBD1 as a possible D gene (6 bases). The CDR3 spans 14 residues. In germline, CDR1 is MNHEY, CDR2 SMNVEV (reference sequence). Between the trimmed V and J ends, which lost 2 bases and 2 bases, there was a span of 9 bases. In DNA, the CDR3 is TGTGCCAGCAGTTTAATGACAGGTCAAGAGACCCAGTACTTC. Protein sequence: CASSLMTGQETQYF.

The rearrangement joins TRBV6-5 to TRBJ2-1; 11 nucleotides align to TRBD2. This CDR3 is 15 amino acids long. CDR1 and CDR2 from the germline V gene are MNHEY and SVGAGI. After removal of 6 bases from V and 5 bases from J, the junction contained 6 bases not matched to a gene. CDR3 DNA: TGTGCCAGCAGCTTTAGCGGGAGGGCGGACAATGAGCAGTTCTTC. Its translation: CASSFSGRADNEQFF.

The chain couples TRBV5-4 to TRBJ2-7, with a tentative D call TRBD2 (5 bases). Trimming removed 4 bases at V and 5 bases at J, with 13 bases between. This CDR3 is built from 13 residues. CDR1 SGHNT and CDR2 YYREEE come from the germline V gene (reference sequence). The CDR3 here is CASSRTPTNEQYF. The CDR3 DNA reads as TGTGCCAGCAGCAGAACCCCGACTAACGAGCAGTACTTC.

This rearrangement joins TRBV27 to TRBJ2-7; 13 bases match TRBD2. The CDR3 length is 20 residues. J was trimmed by 0 bases and V by 5 bases; bases with no gene match: 16. Germline V gene lookup returns CDR1 MNHEY and CDR2 SMNVEV (reference sequence). The CDR3 loop reads CASSTVNMGLAGHNSYEQYF. CDR3 in DNA: TGTGCCAGCAGTACCGTGAATATGGGACTAGCGGGACACAACTCCTACGAGCAGTACTTC.

The J gene is TRBJ2-7, the V gene TRBV7-9; no definite D call. Trimming took 5 bases from V and 2 from J, leaving 19 bases between them. Germline-derived CDR1 and CDR2 are SEHNR and FQNEAQ (reference sequence). There are 16 residues in the CDR3. Written as DNA, the CDR3 is TGTGCCAGCAGCCCGCCGATTGGGCGCGTTACCTACGAGCAGTACTTC. Its protein is CASSPPIGRVTYEQYF.

This clone was detected a few times. This chain links TRBV14 with TRBJ2-1; 10 bases match TRBD2. CDR1 SGHDN and CDR2 FVKESK come from the germline V gene. The CDR3 extends over 15 amino acids. J gave up 4 bases and V 3 bases, and 3 bases lay outside the gene matches. The CDR3 nucleotides are TGTGCCAGCAGCCATGGGACTAGCGTTTACAATGAGCAGTTCTTC. Protein: CASSHGTSVYNEQFF.

The V and J genes are TRBV25-1 and TRBJ2-7, with 7 nucleotides matching TRBD1. With 2 bases clipped from V and 3 bases from J, the junction kept 10 bases outside the gene matches. Germline CDR1 and CDR2: MGHDK and SYGVNS. The CDR3 runs 16 residues. As DNA, the CDR3 is TGTGCCAGCAGTGAAGGGGTTGAGGGGGCCCACTACGAGCAGTACTTC. It codes for CASSEGVEGAHYEQYF.

This clone was seen more than once but under ten times. The rearrangement uses TRBV13 and TRBJ1-1; D not resolved. The CDR3 extends over 14 amino acids. V lost 0 bases to trimming and J lost 4 bases, with 9 bases between them. CDR1 is PRHDT and CDR2 is FYEKMQ in the germline V gene (reference sequence). CDR3 residues: CASSLGGGATEAFF. The CDR3 DNA sequence: TGTGCCAGCAGCTTAGGGGGAGGAGCCACTGAAGCTTTCTTT.

V usage is TRBV27 and J usage is TRBJ1-5; no reliable D call. This CDR3 has 14 amino acids. Germline V gene sequence: CDR1 MNHEY, CDR2 SMNVEV (reference sequence). The ends were cut back, 8 bases at V and 0 bases at J, with 11 bases in the middle. DNA for the CDR3: TGTGCCAGCTCTAGGTCGGGTAGCAATCAGCCCCAGCATTTT. It translates to CASSRSGSNQPQHF.

The chain combines TRBV5-1 with TRBJ2-2; maybe TRBD1 (6 bases). Looked up from germline, CDR1 is SGHRS and CDR2 is YFSETQ. This CDR3 has 14 amino acids. V gave up 3 bases and J gave up 1 base, with 7 bases separating them. This CDR3 reads CASSWGQNTGELFF. Written as DNA, the CDR3 is TGCGCCAGCAGCTGGGGACAGAACACCGGGGAGCTGTTTTTT.

V gene TRBV4-2 combines with J gene TRBJ2-7; D gene ambiguous. Trimming left V 0 bases short and J 3 bases short, with 12 bases between. Germline CDR1 LGHNA, CDR2 YNFKEQ. CDR3 size: 15 residues. Written as DNA, the CDR3 is TGTGCCAGCAGCCAAGAAATCCCCTCGAACTACGAGCAGTACTTC. Its protein product is CASSQEIPSNYEQYF.

J is TRBJ2-2 and V is TRBV9; D is unresolved. The germline V and J ends were trimmed by 5 bases and 4 bases, with 6 bases remaining between them. The CDR3 has 12 amino acids. CDR1 and CDR2 from the germline V gene are SGDLS and YYNGEE. CDR3 coding DNA: TGTGCCAGCAGACAATTCACCGGGGAGCTGTTTTTT. It codes for CASRQFTGELFF.

This clone came up a few times. The chain links TRBV29-1 to TRBJ2-7, with 7 bases fitting TRBD2. The CDR3 spans 15 residues. The J segment lost 7 bases and the V segment lost 4 bases, leaving 16 bases of the junction unmatched. Looked up from germline, CDR1 is SQVTM and CDR2 is ANQGSEA. CDR3 sequence: CSVGPSSRELGEQYF. The CDR3 DNA reads as TGCAGCGTTGGACCCTCTTCGCGGGAGCTAGGGGAGCAGTACTTC.

The table lists this clone with a few counts. The chain combines TRBV29-1 with TRBJ2-7; a weak D match, TRBD2 (5 bases). This CDR3 contains 13 residues. V dropped 6 bases and J dropped 2 bases, with 14 bases sitting between them. Germline values: CDR1 SQVTM, CDR2 ANQGSEA. The CDR3 protein is CSVDLDGTYEQYF. CDR3 bases: TGCAGCGTCGATTTGGACGGGACCTACGAGCAGTACTTC.